These 24 T cell receptor beta chains share one sample of origin, sequenced in a study of shared clonotypes between healthy human individuals. Profiled with immunoSEQ multiplex PCR; TCRdb holds only in-frame clones, not every one. The sample holds some 2,500,000 clones, approximately 90% seen once. The material sequenced was naive CD4+ T cells from PBMCs. As for subset: CD45RA+ positively selected. These receptors came from a man younger than 35 in good health. Some clones in this sample may be carry-over from other donors' samples.

The V gene is TRBV19, the J gene TRBJ2-1; D gene unclear. V lost 5 bases to trimming and J lost 2 bases, with 19 bases between them. Looked up from germline, CDR1 is LNHDA and CDR2 is SQIVND (reference sequence). The CDR3 totals 17 residues. In DNA form, the CDR3 reads TGTGCCAGTAGTGTTTTTTTCGGACCGCAGACCTACAATGAGCAGTTCTTC. Its translation is CASSVFFGPQTYNEQFF.

The J gene is TRBJ2-1, the V gene TRBV9; D may correspond to TRBD1 or TRBD2 (5 bases each). Germline lookup yields CDR1 SGDLS and CDR2 YYNGEE. The CDR3 is 13 amino acids. Trimming pared 6 bases from V and 6 bases from J, leaving 13 bases between. The CDR3 DNA reads TGTGCCAGCACCCTCTCTGGGGGCAATGAGCAGTTCTTC. Translated, it gives CASTLSGGNEQFF. Based on the CDR3 plus reference TRBV9 and TRBJ2-1, the full variable domain is DSGVTQTPKHLITATGQRVTLRCSPRSGDLSVYWYQQSLDQGLQFLIQYYNGEERAKGNILERFSAQQFPDLHSELNLSSLELGDSALYFCASTLSGGNEQFFGPGTRLTVL.

The chain uses TRBV25-1 and TRBJ2-4, with D perhaps assigned TRBD1 or TRBD2 (7 bases each). Germline V gives CDR1 MGHDK, CDR2 SYGVNS. The CDR3 runs to 15 residues. The V end was cut by 7 bases, the J end by 8 bases, with 21 bases between. DNA for the CDR3: TGTGCCAGCACTCGCGCTGAGGCAGGGGGGGACATTCAGTACTTC. It encodes CASTRAEAGGDIQYF.

This clone was picked up one time. The gene calls are TRBV7-6 and TRBJ2-1; TRBD1 matches 8 bases. Germline trimming cut 3 bases from V and 8 bases from J; bases unmatched to any gene: 18. The CDR3 covers 18 residues. Germline values: CDR1 SGHVS, CDR2 FNYEAQ. DNA for the CDR3: TGTGCCAGCAGCTTGAAGTTTCAGGGGGCGAGTCGGGGCGATGAGCAGTTCTTC. Translation: CASSLKFQGASRGDEQFF.

The chain uses TRBV2 and TRBJ2-3; D call uncertain. Germline V gene lookup returns CDR1 SNHLY and CDR2 FYNNEI. CDR3 length: 13 amino acids. Trimming removed 6 bases from V and 1 base from J, with 8 bases in between. This CDR3 is CASSYTGTDTQYF. In DNA, the CDR3 is TGTGCCAGCAGCTATACGGGCACAGATACGCAGTATTTT.

The chain joins TRBV29-1 to TRBJ2-1, with D hard to call. This CDR3 spans 13 amino acids. Germline CDR1 and CDR2: SQVTM and ANQGSEA. The V end was cut by 0 bases, the J end by 8 bases, with 11 bases between. Here the CDR3 DNA reads TGCAGCGTTGAAGATCCGGGTAGGGATGAGCAGTTCTTC. Protein sequence: CSVEDPGRDEQFF.

The rearrangement links TRBV29-1 to TRBJ1-2; the D gene is possibly TRBD1 (5 bases). V lost 4 bases and J 4 bases, leaving 10 bases between the germline ends. The CDR3 covers 12 residues. Germline V gene sequence: CDR1 SQVTM, CDR2 ANQGSEA. In DNA form, the CDR3 reads TGCAGCGTTGCCCAGGGACTCTATGGCTACACCTTC. It yields the protein CSVAQGLYGYTF.

The J gene is TRBJ2-3, the V gene TRBV10-3; 13 positions agree with TRBD2. V shed 0 bases, J shed 7 bases, and the junction held 13 bases outside the gene matches. Per the germline V gene, CDR1 is ENHRY and CDR2 is SYGVKD. The length of the CDR3 is 19 residues. This CDR3 is CAISESGIPGLAGPNTQYF. The CDR3 DNA sequence: TGTGCCATCAGTGAGTCTGGGATACCGGGACTAGCGGGACCAAATACGCAGTATTTT.

The rearrangement uses TRBV15 and TRBJ2-3; D is possibly TRBD2 (5 bases). The CDR3 is 15 residues long. Trimming took 0 bases from V and 1 from J, leaving 8 bases between them. Per the germline V gene, CDR1 is LNHNV and CDR2 is YYDKDF (reference sequence). The DNA for the CDR3 is TGTGCCACCAGCAGAGAAGTGAGGGGCACAGATACGCAGTATTTT. As protein: CATSREVRGTDTQYF.

This chain connects TRBV29-1 to TRBJ1-2, with D maybe TRBD1 (6 bases). Trimming stripped 8 bases from V and 3 bases from J, with 10 bases between. Germline V gives CDR1 SQVTM, CDR2 ANQGSEA. The CDR3 consists of 11 residues. Here the CDR3 reads CSLDRDYGYTF. For the CDR3, the DNA is TGCAGCCTGGACAGAGACTATGGCTACACCTTC.

The CDR3 protein is CASSVGASEETQYF. CDR3 nucleotides: TGTGCCAGCAGCGTAGGGGCTAGCGAAGAGACCCAGTACTTC. The V gene is TRBV9, the J gene TRBJ2-5, with D perhaps TRBD2 (6 bases). The V and J ends lost 0 bases and 3 bases respectively, with 9 bases between them. The CDR3 extends over 14 amino acids. The germline CDR1 and CDR2 sequences are SGDLS and YYNGEE.

In its sample, this clone was seen once. The V call is TRBV25-1, the J call TRBJ2-1, with 9 bases aligning to TRBD2. Germline CDR1 MGHDK, CDR2 SYGVNS. V was pared by 4 bases and J by 5 bases, with 6 bases of the junction left unmatched. The CDR3 is 15 residues long. The CDR3 coding sequence is TGTGCCAGCAGTGGGCCGGGACTAGCCAACAATGAGCAGTTCTTC. It encodes CASSGPGLANNEQFF.

V usage is TRBV6-1 and J usage is TRBJ2-7; D gene ambiguous. CDR1 MNHNS and CDR2 SASEGT come from the germline V gene. The CDR3 is 13 amino acids. Deletions cut 2 bases from V and 4 bases from J, with 9 bases between. CDR3 amino acids: CASSERRVYEQYF. DNA for the CDR3: TGTGCCAGCAGTGAACGAAGGGTGTACGAGCAGTACTTC.

As to this clone: Germline is not matched at one junction end, which may reflect a read error. Other DNA variants within this sample encode the same CDR3. The rearrangement links TRBV9 to TRBJ2-3; perhaps D is TRBD1 or TRBD2 (5 bases each). This CDR3 has 14 amino acids. Germline assignment: CDR1 SGDLS and CDR2 YYNGEE. The CDR3 region is CASSVGTRTDTQYF. In DNA, the CDR3 is TGTGCCAGCAGTGTAGGGACCCGCACAGATACGCAGTATTTT.

The CDR3 region is CASSLILGARTEAFF. The CDR3 region has the DNA TGTGCCAGCAGTCTGATACTGGGGGCTCGGACTGAAGCTTTCTTT. This rearrangement joins TRBV27 to TRBJ1-1, with a possible D match to TRBD1 (6 bases). In germline, CDR1 is MNHEY, CDR2 SMNVEV (reference sequence). This CDR3 is built from 15 residues. V dropped 5 bases and J dropped 5 bases, with 18 bases sitting between them.

This sequence joins TRBV7-3 and TRBJ2-1, with TRBD1 as a possible D gene (6 bases). Per germline, CDR1 SGHTA and CDR2 FQGTGA. Trimming took off 7 bases at V and 5 bases at J, with 15 bases between the two ends. CDR3 length: 14 residues. The CDR3 is CASNLGGRHNEQFF. The CDR3 bases are TGTGCCAGCAACCTAGGGGGACGCCACAATGAGCAGTTCTTC. Together with reference TRBV7-3 and TRBJ2-1, the CDR3 gives the full variable domain: GAGVSQTPSNKVTEKGKYVELRCDPISGHTALYWYRQSLGQGPEFLIYFQGTGAADDSGLPNDRFFAVRPEGSVSTLKIQRTERGDSAVYLCASNLGGRHNEQFFGPGTRLTVL.

The gene calls are TRBV27 and TRBJ2-3; D perhaps matches TRBD2 (6 bases). This CDR3 region has 14 residues. Germline V lookup: CDR1 MNHEY, CDR2 SMNVEV (reference sequence). V was cut by 4 bases and J by 2 bases, with 10 bases left in between. CDR3 protein: CASSSRDFTDTQYF. CDR3 nucleotide sequence: TGTGCCAGCAGTTCCCGGGACTTCACAGATACGCAGTATTTT.

This rearrangement joins TRBV19 to TRBJ1-2, with D possibly matching TRBD1 (6 bases). Germline CDR1 and CDR2: LNHDA and SQIVND (reference sequence). The CDR3 is 14 residues long. V dropped 4 bases and J dropped 8 bases, with 17 bases sitting between them. The CDR3 region is CASSRPQGFLGYTF. CDR3 DNA sequence: TGTGCCAGTAGTAGACCACAGGGATTCTTGGGCTACACCTTC.

The chain has TRBV29-1 and TRBJ2-1; D could derive from TRBD1 or TRBD2 (5 bases each). CDR3 size: 14 residues. Trimming removed 4 bases from V and 8 bases from J, with 18 bases in between. The V gene's germline CDR1 is SQVTM and CDR2 ANQGSEA. As DNA, the CDR3 is TGCAGCGTTGCGGGTGGGACCTTATCGGATGAGCAGTTCTTC. Amino acid sequence: CSVAGGTLSDEQFF.

This sequence joins TRBV7-2 and TRBJ2-6; 9 bases are a match to TRBD1. V lost 1 base and J lost 13; bases outside the gene matches: 17. The CDR3 has 18 residues. Germline CDR1 is SGHTA and CDR2 is FQGNSA. CDR3 DNA: TGTGCCAGCAGCTTAGGATCTACAGGGGGCTCCTCCTCTAGAGTCCTGACTTTC. Translated: CASSLGSTGGSSSRVLTF.

The rearrangement uses TRBV16 and TRBJ2-4; no firm D call. The CDR3 has 17 residues. The germline V gene has CDR1 KGHSY and CDR2 FQNENV. The ends were cut back, 4 bases at V and 0 bases at J, with 16 bases in the middle. The CDR3 coding sequence is TGTGCCAGCAGCCTCTCCCAGGTGGGCCTAGCCAAAAACATTCAGTACTTC. Translating gives CASSLSQVGLAKNIQYF.

The chain combines TRBV4-3 with TRBJ2-7, with 9 bases aligning to TRBD1. The CDR3 contains 15 residues. CDR1 and CDR2 from the germline V gene are LGHNA and YSLEER. J was trimmed by 10 bases and V by 3 bases; bases with no gene match: 13. The CDR3 here is CASSHNTGQGRPQYF. CDR3 DNA sequence: TGCGCCAGCAGCCATAATACGGGACAGGGCCGCCCTCAGTACTTC.

The CDR3 loop is CASSPGRRIYEQYF. The CDR3 nucleotides read TGTGCCAGCAGTCCGGGACGGAGAATCTACGAGCAGTACTTC. The chain uses TRBV6-5 and TRBJ2-7, with D possibly being TRBD1 or TRBD2 (5 bases each). Germline CDR1 is MNHEY and CDR2 is SVGAGI. Trimming removed 5 bases at V and 3 bases at J, with 14 bases between. This CDR3 spans 14 amino acids.

Concerning this clone: Other nucleotide sequences in the sample specify the same CDR3. This chain connects TRBV5-1 to TRBJ1-5; D gene unclear. Germline V lookup: CDR1 SGHRS, CDR2 YFSETQ. The V end was cut by 3 bases, the J end by 4 bases, with 8 bases between. This CDR3 comprises 13 residues. The CDR3 protein is CASSSGPNQPQHF. The CDR3 region has the DNA TGCGCCAGCAGCTCGGGCCCAAATCAGCCCCAGCATTTT.